The clone carrying this TCR beta chain was recorded only once. Its specificity is unknown. The PCR made use of 60 Vbeta and 13 Jbeta primers. The table came from immunoSEQ multiplex PCR; TCRdb's copy has only in-frame clones and leaves some out. The sample includes about 98,000 clones, 74% of them seen just once. Donors were ostensibly healthy at sampling, although undocumented immune exposures were probable. The CDR3 runs to 14 residues. The V and J ends lost 6 bases and 2 bases respectively, with 13 bases between them. The germline gives CDR1 MNHNY, CDR2 SVGAGI (reference sequence). This sample was taken from a study of cytomegalovirus exposure and HLA in healthy donors. General study points: It was reported that the classifier diagnosed cytomegalovirus status with high specificity and sensitivity in both the original and validation cohorts.

What was sequenced was PBMCs. The TCR was taken from a male donor in good health and CMV-seronegative. The rearrangement links TRBV6-6 to TRBJ2-5, with a tentative D call TRBD1 (5 bases). CDR3 DNA: TGTGCCAGCAGGCAGACAGCGTCACAAGAGACCCAGTACTTC. This encodes CASRQTASQETQYF.